The entry below gives a single T cell receptor beta chain sequence along with its context. This record comes from a study of blood T cell repertoires in COVID-19. Study-level information: Whether acute or convalescent, the COVID-19 samples came from the United States, Italy and Spain.

Membership in each cohort depended on participant-reported clinical history. Exposed enrollees had met someone with a PCR-confirmed or clinician-diagnosed COVID-19 case at some point within the 2 weeks before study entry. Original handling: Counts of nucleated cells, estimated from reference gene primer amplification, were obtained. Libraries were prepared by immunoSEQ multiplex PCR; TCRdb keeps only in-frame clonotypes and omits some of them. The V and J calls and clone size were taken over from that table, and D and trimming were inferred from the DNA. The table lists hundreds of thousands of clones, around 84% of them singletons. This CDR3 comprises 14 residues. Germline-derived CDR1 and CDR2 are KGHDR and SFDVKD. V dropped 2 bases and J dropped 6 bases, with 10 bases sitting between them.

The sample comprised PBMCs or T cells enriched from blood (not recorded which). The V gene is TRBV24-1, the J gene TRBJ1-5; D gene uncertain. This TCR came from a man aged 35 to 55 who had been exposed to COVID-19. The CDR3 DNA reads as TGTGCCACCAGTGATTCGGGAGCCAGTCAGCCCCAGCATTTT. This codes for CATSDSGASQPQHF.